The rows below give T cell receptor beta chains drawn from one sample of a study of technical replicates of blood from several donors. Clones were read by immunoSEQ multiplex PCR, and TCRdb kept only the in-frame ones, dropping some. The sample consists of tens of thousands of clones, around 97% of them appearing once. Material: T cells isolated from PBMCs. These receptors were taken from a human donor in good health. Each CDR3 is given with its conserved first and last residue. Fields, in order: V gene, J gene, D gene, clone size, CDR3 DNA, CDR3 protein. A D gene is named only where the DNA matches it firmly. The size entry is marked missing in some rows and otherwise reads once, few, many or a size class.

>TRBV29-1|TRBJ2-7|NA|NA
TGCAGCGTTGTGGGGGCCGGCCCCTTGCAGTACTTC
CSVVGAGPLQYF
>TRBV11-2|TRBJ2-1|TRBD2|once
TGTGCCAGCACCGCAGCGGGACTACCTTACAATGAGCAGTTCTTC
CASTAAGLPYNEQFF
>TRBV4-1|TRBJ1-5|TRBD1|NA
TGCGCCAGCAGCCCACCAGGGGGCGGAAGAAATCAGCCCCAGCATTTT
CASSPPGGGRNQPQHF
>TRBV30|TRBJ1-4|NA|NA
TGTGCCTGGAGGAGGCCAGCTAATGAAAAACTGTTTTTT
CAWRRPANEKLFF
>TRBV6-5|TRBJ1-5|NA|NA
TGTGCCAGCAGTAACTCCAGGGGCGAGCCCCAGCATTTT
CASSNSRGEPQHF
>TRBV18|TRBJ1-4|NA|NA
TGTGCCAGCTCAGAGGGGGCAACTAATGAAAAACTGTTTTTT
CASSEGATNEKLFF
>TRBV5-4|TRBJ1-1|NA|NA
TGTGCCAGCAGCTTGGATCAGGGGCCCTACGCTGAAGCTTTCTTT
CASSLDQGPYAEAFF
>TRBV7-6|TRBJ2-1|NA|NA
TGTGCCAGCAGCCCCCGACTAGGTCCTCGTGGGGATGAGCAGTTCTTC
CASSPRLGPRGDEQFF
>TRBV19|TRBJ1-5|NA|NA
TGTGCCAGTAGTATTCACGGGAATAGCAATCAGCCCCAGCATTTT
CASSIHGNSNQPQHF
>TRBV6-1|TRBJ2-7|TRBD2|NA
TGTGCCAGCACCCTATTGACTAGCGGGGCCTACGAGCAGTACTTC
CASTLLTSGAYEQYF
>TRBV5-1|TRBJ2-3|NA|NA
TGCGCCAGCAGCACCGGACAGAGCACAGATACGCAGTATTTT
CASSTGQSTDTQYF
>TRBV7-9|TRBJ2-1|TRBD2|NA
TGTGCCAGCAGCTCTAGCGGGACTTACAATGAGCAGTTCTTC
CASSSSGTYNEQFF
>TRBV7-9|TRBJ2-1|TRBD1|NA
TGTGCCAGGGACACGACAGGGGGTCACGGTGAGCAGTTCTTC
CARDTTGGHGEQFF
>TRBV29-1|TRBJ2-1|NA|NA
TGCAGCGTTGCGGAGGGCGGTGGCAATGAGCAGTTCTTC
CSVAEGGGNEQFF